This T cell receptor beta chain was sequenced in a study of blood T cells in healthy people across ages. The study's findings and limits: Changes seen in expanded clonotypes were possibly confounded by donor CMV status left unknown.

Per germline, CDR1 MNHNY and CDR2 SVGAGI (reference sequence). Trimming at V came to 2 bases and at J to 0 bases, leaving 1 base not matched to a gene. The CDR3 length is 15 residues. Then a second PCR, running about 6 to 11 cycles, was carried out with a sample-barcoded 5' primer and a J-beta primer mix. MiXCR, applied by TCRdb to the 5' RACE reads, yields one record per CDR3 protein. The sample has roughly 680,000 distinct CDR3 sequences, approximately 52% seen once. Concerning this clonotype itself: Its antigen remains unknown.

The clonotype originates from a woman at least 80 years old in good health. Sequenced: blood. The V call is TRBV6-6, the J call TRBJ2-1, with TRBD1 identical over 7 bases. In DNA form, the CDR3 reads TGTGCCAGCAGTTACCGGACAGGCTCCTACAATGAGCAGTTCTTC. Its translation is CASSYRTGSYNEQFF.